This is a list of T cell receptor beta chains from one sample in a study of T-cell memory formation after mild COVID-19. TCRdb re-called the 5' RACE reads with MiXCR, one entry per CDR3 protein. The repertoire includes fewer than 450,000 distinct CDR3 sequences, approximately 24% of them detected once, and 7% to 9.5% sits in the top ten. Sample: PBMCs or a T cell subset sorted from them (not recorded which). The source is an adult woman who had mild COVID-19 (a few samples of this study predate the infection). Cell type and time point are not known. Each CDR3 is given with its conserved first and last residue. D genes are given only for firm matches. Clone size is stated in some rows and not others, as once, few, many or a class when expanded.

clone size	V gene	D gene	J gene	CDR3 protein	CDR3 DNA
-	TRBV19	-	TRBJ1-1	CASSIDHSPGEAFF	TGTGCCAGTAGTATAGATCACAGTCCCGGTGAAGCTTTCTTT
few	TRBV12-3/TRBV12-4	TRBD1	TRBJ1-1	CASTPWGDRGMNTEAFF	TGTGCCAGCACCCCGTGGGGGGACAGGGGTATGAACACTGAAGCTTTCTTT
-	TRBV12-3/TRBV12-4	-	TRBJ2-1	CASSPTSSYNEQFF	TGTGCCAGCAGTCCGACTAGCTCCTACAATGAGCAGTTCTTC
few	TRBV20-1	-	TRBJ1-5	CSARPVGSNQPQHF	TGCAGTGCTAGACCGGTGGGAAGCAATCAGCCCCAGCATTTT
few	TRBV28	-	TRBJ2-7	CASTPPGPSSYEQYF	TGTGCCAGCACCCCGCCCGGGCCCTCATCCTACGAGCAGTACTTC
few	TRBV5-1	-	TRBJ1-2	CASSFGAGYTF	TGCGCCAGCAGCTTTGGGGCTGGCTACACCTTC
-	TRBV12-3/TRBV12-4	-	TRBJ1-2	CASSLTGRDGYGYTF	TGTGCCAGCAGTTTAACGGGGCGCGATGGCTATGGCTACACCTTC
few	TRBV9	TRBD2	TRBJ2-1	CASSVPSLPSVAAGATYNEQFF	TGTGCCAGCAGCGTCCCCTCCCTCCCTTCAGTAGCAGCGGGAGCCACCTACAATGAGCAGTTCTTC
-	TRBV11-3	-	TRBJ1-1	CASSLFSGAATEAFF	TGTGCCAGCAGCTTATTCTCAGGGGCAGCCACTGAAGCTTTCTTT
few	TRBV5-5	-	TRBJ2-7	CASSSPPYYEQYF	TGTGCCAGCAGCTCTCCCCCCTACTACGAGCAGTACTTC
-	TRBV3-1	-	TRBJ1-1	CASSHQRGRSEAFF	TGTGCCAGCAGCCATCAGAGGGGAAGGTCTGAAGCTTTCTTT
-	TRBV7-6	-	TRBJ2-1	CASSPESYNEQFF	TGTGCCAGCAGCCCCGAGTCCTACAATGAGCAGTTCTTC
-	TRBV15	TRBD1	TRBJ1-5	CATSSWTGAGQPQHF	TGTGCCACCAGCAGCTGGACAGGGGCAGGGCAGCCCCAGCATTTT
-	TRBV20-1	TRBD1	TRBJ1-2	CSARPTDRVTSGYTF	TGCAGTGCTAGACCAACCGACAGGGTGACAAGTGGCTACACCTTC
few	TRBV9	-	TRBJ2-1	CASSVATPERGLIYNEQFF	TGTGCCAGCAGCGTAGCTACACCGGAGAGGGGATTGATTTACAATGAGCAGTTCTTC
-	TRBV5-6	-	TRBJ2-7	CASSSLGRLYEQYF	TGTGCCAGCAGCTCACTAGGACGGCTCTACGAGCAGTACTTC
-	TRBV5-6	-	TRBJ2-7	CASTGRWEQYF	TGTGCCAGCACCGGCCGCTGGGAGCAGTACTTC
many	TRBV5-4	-	TRBJ1-5	CASSMDTYQPQHF	TGTGCCAGCAGTATGGACACATATCAGCCCCAGCATTTT
many	TRBV6-5	-	TRBJ1-2	CASRPGRQYGYTF	TGTGCCAGCAGGCCAGGACGGCAGTATGGCTACACCTTC
once	TRBV4-1	-	TRBJ1-2	CASSQDKAGAFYGYTF	TGCGCCAGCAGCCAAGATAAGGCAGGGGCCTTCTATGGCTACACCTTC
-	TRBV24-1	TRBD1	TRBJ1-1	CAPGDRVKTEAFF	TGTGCCCCCGGCGACAGGGTAAAGACTGAAGCTTTCTTT
-	TRBV7-2	-	TRBJ1-3	CASSLTREVGNTIYF	TGTGCCAGCAGCTTAACCCGGGAGGTCGGAAACACCATATATTTT
-	TRBV29-1	TRBD1	TRBJ1-1	CSVVFPTGAPNTEAFF	TGCAGCGTTGTCTTCCCGACAGGGGCACCGAACACTGAAGCTTTCTTT
-	TRBV20-1	-	TRBJ1-5	CSASKGPIDQPQHF	TGCAGTGCTAGCAAGGGCCCCATAGATCAGCCCCAGCATTTT
few	TRBV9	-	TRBJ1-3	CASSVVGGNSGNTIYF	TGTGCCAGCAGCGTAGTGGGGGGAAACTCTGGAAACACCATATATTTT
-	TRBV7-9	-	TRBJ2-3	CASSPRLRAGDTQYF	TGTGCCAGCAGCCCCCGCTTGCGGGCGGGAGATACGCAGTATTTT
once	TRBV11-2	TRBD2	TRBJ2-5	CASSLGSGTSGVETQYF	TGTGCCAGCAGCTTAGGATCCGGGACTAGCGGAGTAGAGACCCAGTACTTC
-	TRBV6-5	-	TRBJ1-2	CASMTSGAYGYTF	TGTGCCAGCATGACTTCAGGGGCCTATGGCTACACCTTC
-	TRBV5-1	TRBD2	TRBJ2-1	CASSWTSGSPTGNEQFF	TGCGCCAGCAGCTGGACTAGCGGGAGCCCAACGGGGAATGAGCAGTTCTTC
-	TRBV7-9	TRBD1	TRBJ1-5	CASGPAGQGQPQHF	TGTGCCAGCGGCCCGGCGGGACAGGGTCAGCCCCAGCATTTT